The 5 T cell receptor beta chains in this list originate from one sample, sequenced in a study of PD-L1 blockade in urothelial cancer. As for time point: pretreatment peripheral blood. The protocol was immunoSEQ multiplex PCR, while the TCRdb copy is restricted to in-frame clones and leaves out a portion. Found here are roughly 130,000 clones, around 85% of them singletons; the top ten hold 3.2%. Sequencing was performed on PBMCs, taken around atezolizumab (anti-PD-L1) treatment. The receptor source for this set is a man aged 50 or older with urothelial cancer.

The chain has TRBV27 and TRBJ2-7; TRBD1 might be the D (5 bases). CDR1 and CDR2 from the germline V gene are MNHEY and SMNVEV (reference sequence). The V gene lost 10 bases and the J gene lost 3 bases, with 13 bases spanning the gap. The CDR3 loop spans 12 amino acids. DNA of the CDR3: TGTGCCACCCGAGGAACAGGCTACGAGCAGTACTTC. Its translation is CATRGTGYEQYF.

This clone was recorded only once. CDR3 residues: CASSQSGGRETQYF. CDR3 DNA: TGTGCCAGCAGCCAATCGGGGGGTCGAGAGACCCAGTACTTC. This chain uses TRBV14 with TRBJ2-5; 7 nucleotides line up with TRBD2. In germline, CDR1 is SGHDN, CDR2 FVKESK. With V trimmed by 2 bases and J by 4 bases, 4 bases remained unmatched. The CDR3 loop spans 14 amino acids.

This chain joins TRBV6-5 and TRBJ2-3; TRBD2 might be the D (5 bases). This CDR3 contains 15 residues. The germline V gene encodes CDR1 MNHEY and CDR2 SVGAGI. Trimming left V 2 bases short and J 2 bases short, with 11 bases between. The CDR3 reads CASSYNRLSTDTQYF. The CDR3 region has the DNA TGTGCCAGCAGTTACAACAGACTATCCACAGATACGCAGTATTTT.

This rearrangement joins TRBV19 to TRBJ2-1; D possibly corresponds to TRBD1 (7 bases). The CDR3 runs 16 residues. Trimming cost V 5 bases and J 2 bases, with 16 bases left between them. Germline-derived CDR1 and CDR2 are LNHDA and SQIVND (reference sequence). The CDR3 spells CASSPDRRRAYNEQFF. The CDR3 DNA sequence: TGTGCCAGTAGTCCGGACAGGCGGAGGGCCTACAATGAGCAGTTCTTC.

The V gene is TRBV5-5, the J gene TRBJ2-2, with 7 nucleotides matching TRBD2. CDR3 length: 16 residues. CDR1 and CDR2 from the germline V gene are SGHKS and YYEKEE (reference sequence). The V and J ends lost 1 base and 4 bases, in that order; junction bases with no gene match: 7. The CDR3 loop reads CASSLLGLGFTGELFF. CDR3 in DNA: TGTGCCAGCAGCTTGCTAGGACTAGGGTTCACCGGGGAGCTGTTTTTT.